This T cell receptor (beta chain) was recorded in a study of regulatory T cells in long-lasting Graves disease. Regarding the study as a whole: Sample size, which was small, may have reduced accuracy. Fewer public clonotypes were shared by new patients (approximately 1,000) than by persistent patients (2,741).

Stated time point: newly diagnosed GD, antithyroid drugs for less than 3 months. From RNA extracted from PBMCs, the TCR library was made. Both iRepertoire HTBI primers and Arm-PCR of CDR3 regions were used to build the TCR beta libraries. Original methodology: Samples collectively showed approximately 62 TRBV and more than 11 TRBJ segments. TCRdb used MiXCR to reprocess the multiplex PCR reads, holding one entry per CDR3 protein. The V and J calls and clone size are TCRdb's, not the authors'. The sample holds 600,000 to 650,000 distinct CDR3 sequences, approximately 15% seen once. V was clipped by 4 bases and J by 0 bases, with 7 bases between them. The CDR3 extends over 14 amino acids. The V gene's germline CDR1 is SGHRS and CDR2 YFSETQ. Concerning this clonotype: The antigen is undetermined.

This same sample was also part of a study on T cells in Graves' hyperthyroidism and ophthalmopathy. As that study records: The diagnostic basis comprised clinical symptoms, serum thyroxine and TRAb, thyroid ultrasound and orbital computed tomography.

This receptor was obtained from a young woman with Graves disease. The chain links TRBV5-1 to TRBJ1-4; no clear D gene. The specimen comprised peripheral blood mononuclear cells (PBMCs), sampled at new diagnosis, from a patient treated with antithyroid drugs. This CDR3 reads CASSRRATNEKLFF. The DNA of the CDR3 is TGCGCCAGCAGCCGGCGAGCAACTAATGAAAAACTGTTTTTT.